Each of the 30 T cell receptor beta chains below was sequenced from the same sample in a study of graft-versus-host responses after intestinal transplantation. TCRdb keeps only in-frame clones here, not all; method: immunoSEQ multiplex PCR. The sample contains roughly 8,600 clones, around 29% of which appear only once. The authors plated approximately 200,000 CFSE-labeled responder cells with approximately 200,000 irradiated, violet-dye-labeled stimulator cells. The input for sequencing was alloreactive CD8+ T cells from a mixed lymphocyte reaction culture, taken before intestinal transplant. Subset of the sample: CFSE-low proliferating T cells sorted from roughly 6-day pre-transplant mixed lymphocyte reaction (GvH or HvG direction). The receptors come from a human patient who received an intestinal transplant.

The chain combines TRBV7-9 with TRBJ2-7, with 9 bases lining up with TRBD1. J lost 3 bases, V lost 0 bases, and 3 bases had no gene match. Germline V gives CDR1 SEHNR, CDR2 FQNEAQ (reference sequence). This CDR3 has 15 residues. The CDR3 DNA reads TGTGCCAGCAGCTTAGCCGGGACAGGGTTCTACGAGCAGTACTTC. It is translated as CASSLAGTGFYEQYF.

This clone ranks as medium-sized. This rearrangement joins TRBV6-5 to TRBJ2-7; D may be TRBD2 (6 bases). V lost 2 bases, J lost 0 bases, and 8 bases lay in between. The length of the CDR3 is 14 residues. Germline V CDR1 and CDR2: MNHEY, SVGAGI. The CDR3 DNA reads TGTGCCAGCAGTTACGAAGCGGGCTCCTACGAGCAGTACTTC. Translating gives CASSYEAGSYEQYF.

This chain connects TRBV6-6 to TRBJ1-1; D is possibly TRBD1 (5 bases). Trimming pared 6 bases from V and 4 bases from J, leaving 12 bases between. CDR3 length: 13 amino acids. Germline loops: CDR1 MNHNY, CDR2 SVGAGI (reference sequence). CDR3 sequence: CASRAGGVTEAFF. Written as DNA, the CDR3 is TGTGCCAGCAGGGCGGGGGGTGTCACTGAAGCTTTCTTT.

This clone has only a few counts. This rearrangement joins TRBV11-2 to TRBJ1-3, with D hard to call. Germline V gene data show CDR1 as SGHAT and CDR2 as FQNNGV. Trimming shortened V by 1 base and J by 6 bases, and 4 bases separated the two germline ends. The CDR3 loop spans 12 amino acids. The CDR3, as DNA: TGTGCCAGCAGCTTAGGACAAAACACCATATATTTT. Translation gives CASSLGQNTIYF.

The rearrangement joins TRBV7-8 to TRBJ2-1; 13 bases fit TRBD2. After removal of 5 bases from V and 2 bases from J, the junction contained 0 bases not matched to a gene. This CDR3 is 15 amino acids long. In germline, CDR1 is SGHVS, CDR2 FQNEAQ. CDR3 DNA sequence: TGTGCCAGCAGCGGACTAGCGGGGGCCTACAATGAGCAGTTCTTC. Its protein product is CASSGLAGAYNEQFF.

This clone qualifies as medium-sized. The chain is built from TRBV6-1 and TRBJ2-7, with 8 bases that match TRBD1. Germline V gene lookup returns CDR1 MNHNS and CDR2 SASEGT. The CDR3 contains 14 residues. With V trimmed by 3 bases and J by 4 bases, 5 bases remained unmatched. The CDR3 region is CASSDIGQGYEQYF. CDR3 nucleotide sequence: TGTGCCAGCAGTGATATAGGACAGGGTTACGAGCAGTACTTC.

J is TRBJ1-2 and V is TRBV19; D possibly corresponds to TRBD1 (5 bases). Germline CDR1 is LNHDA and CDR2 is SQIVND (reference sequence). V lost 5 bases and J 2 bases, leaving 9 bases between the germline ends. The CDR3 totals 13 residues. CDR3 in DNA: TGTGCCAGTAGTCCAGGGCAAAACTATGGCTACACCTTC. It yields the protein CASSPGQNYGYTF.

The chain uses TRBV7-9 and TRBJ1-2, with TRBD1 identical over 8 bases. The germline V gene has CDR1 SEHNR and CDR2 FQNEAQ (reference sequence). The CDR3 is 16 residues long. V dropped 6 bases and J dropped 4; count of bases not matched to a gene: 13. The CDR3 region is CASRPGDRGAGYGYTF. The CDR3 DNA reads TGTGCCAGCAGGCCCGGAGACAGGGGTGCTGGCTATGGCTACACCTTC.

This clone is medium-sized (0.01 to 0.1%). CDR3 residues: CASSRSTHEQYF. The CDR3 DNA reads TGTGCCAGCAGCCGGAGCACCCACGAGCAGTACTTC. The rearrangement links TRBV5-4 to TRBJ2-7; no definite D call. V shed 4 bases and J shed 5 bases, with 10 bases lying between them. CDR1 and CDR2 from the germline V gene are SGHNT and YYREEE (reference sequence). CDR3 size: 12 residues.

This rearrangement joins TRBV4-1 to TRBJ2-3; 9 nucleotides agree with TRBD1. Germline lookup yields CDR1 MGHRA and CDR2 YSYEKL. J lost 5 bases, V lost 3 bases, and 9 bases had no gene match. The CDR3 has 16 amino acids. CDR3 loop: CASSHPGTGKIDTQYF. CDR3 coding DNA: TGCGCCAGCAGCCATCCAGGGACAGGGAAAATAGATACGCAGTATTTT.

The chain couples TRBV2 to TRBJ1-1; 12 bases fit TRBD1. The CDR3 totals 19 residues. Per germline, CDR1 SNHLY and CDR2 FYNNEI. Trimming cost V 4 bases and J 0 bases; bases outside gene matches: 12. In DNA, the CDR3 is TGTGCCAGCAGTGCACGGAGGGGACAGGGGGCTTTGTTGAACACTGAAGCTTTCTTT. Encoded protein: CASSARRGQGALLNTEAFF.

By its share, this clone is medium-sized. The V call is TRBV27, the J call TRBJ1-5; D perhaps matches TRBD1 (5 bases). This CDR3 is 14 amino acids long. CDR1 and CDR2 (germline): MNHEY, SMNVEV (reference sequence). Trimming removed 5 bases from V and 4 bases from J, with 12 bases in between. CDR3 in DNA: TGTGCCAGCAGTCCGGCGGGGGGAAATCAGCCCCAGCATTTT. It codes for CASSPAGGNQPQHF.

This clone is labeled medium-sized. This rearrangement joins TRBV28 to TRBJ2-7; D is ambiguous. V was pared by 6 bases and J by 0 bases, with 9 bases between. Germline V gene lookup returns CDR1 MDHEN and CDR2 SYDVKM. The CDR3 consists of 13 residues. CDR3 nucleotides: TGTGCCAGCAGAGAGGAGAGCTCCTACGAGCAGTACTTC. Protein sequence: CASREESSYEQYF. Using reference TRBV28 and TRBJ2-7 for the parts outside the CDR3, the full variable domain is DVKVTQSSRYLVKRTGEKVFLECVQDMDHENMFWYRQDPGLGLRLIYFSYDVKMKEKGDIPEGYSVSREKKERFSLILESASTNQTSMYLCASREESSYEQYFGPGTRLTVT.

This chain links TRBV6-7 with TRBJ1-3, with D tentatively TRBD1 (6 bases). TRBV6-7 has ORF status, its function being uncertain. The CDR3 consists of 19 residues. Deletions cut 6 bases from V and 4 bases from J, with 28 bases between. CDR3 DNA: TGTGCCAGCAGCTCCCGACAGGACCCCAATGCCTCCCGCGGAAACACCATATATTTT. Translation gives CASSSRQDPNASRGNTIYF.

This chain connects TRBV7-2 to TRBJ2-5, with a possible D match to TRBD1 (6 bases). The CDR3 is 14 residues long. The V end was cut by 5 bases, the J end by 4 bases, with 14 bases between. The germline CDR1 and CDR2 sequences are SGHTA and FQGNSA. DNA of the CDR3: TGTGCCAGCAGCACATCGATAGGGGGAGAGACCCAGTACTTC. Translated, it gives CASSTSIGGETQYF.

This clone was counted between two and nine times. V gene TRBV4-1 combines with J gene TRBJ2-5; 11 nucleotides align to TRBD2. Per the germline V gene, CDR1 is MGHRA and CDR2 is YSYEKL. CDR3 length equals 17 residues. The ends lost 0 bases at V and 4 bases at J; junction bases unmatched: 7. The CDR3 DNA follows: TGCGCCAGCAGCCAAGAAGTGGCTAGCGGGAGGACAGAGACCCAGTACTTC. Its protein product is CASSQEVASGRTETQYF.

The genes are TRBV10-3 and TRBJ1-4; perhaps TRBD1 as D (5 bases). The CDR3 consists of 14 residues. CDR1 and CDR2 from the germline V gene are ENHRY and SYGVKD. Trimming removed 3 bases at V and 8 bases at J, with 13 bases between. The CDR3 bases are TGTGCCATCAGTGAAGCAGGGTCGTACGAAAAACTGTTTTTT. Residues: CAISEAGSYEKLFF.

This clone rates as medium-sized. This rearrangement joins TRBV5-6 to TRBJ2-1; 10 positions match TRBD2. V lost 0 bases and J lost 8; bases outside the gene matches: 5. The germline CDR1 and CDR2 sequences are SGHDT and YYEEEE. The CDR3 loop spans 15 amino acids. The chain's CDR3 is CASSLGAGGRYEQFF. CDR3 DNA sequence: TGTGCCAGCAGCTTGGGAGCGGGAGGGCGTTATGAGCAGTTCTTC.

J is TRBJ2-1 and V is TRBV19; 9 bases are a match to TRBD2. In germline, CDR1 is LNHDA, CDR2 SQIVND (reference sequence). CDR3 length: 14 residues. The V segment lost 10 bases and the J segment 9 bases; nucleotides outside the gene matches: 13. CDR3 sequence: CATSGTSYAGEQFF. The CDR3 nucleotides read TGTGCCACATCCGGGACTAGCTACGCTGGTGAGCAGTTCTTC. Filled out from reference TRBV19 and TRBJ2-1, the complete variable domain reads DGGITQSPKYLFRKEGQNVTLSCEQNLNHDAMYWYRQDPGQGLRLIYYSQIVNDFQKGDIAEGYSVSREKKESFPLTVTSAQKNPTAFYLCATSGTSYAGEQFFGPGTRLTVL.

V gene TRBV7-9 combines with J gene TRBJ2-3; tentatively, D is TRBD2 (5 bases). Deletions cut 5 bases from V and 8 bases from J, with 20 bases between. The CDR3 is made up of 15 amino acids. Germline CDR1 and CDR2: SEHNR and FQNEAQ (reference sequence). The CDR3 sequence is CASSLSLAARVTQYF. The CDR3 coding sequence is TGTGCCAGCAGCCTCAGCCTAGCAGCCCGCGTTACGCAGTATTTT.

This clone was observed a handful of times. This chain uses TRBV29-1 with TRBJ2-1, with TRBD1 matching over 9 bases. Germline V gene data show CDR1 as SQVTM and CDR2 as ANQGSEA. Trimming took 6 bases from V and 3 from J; bases not matched to a gene: 3. The CDR3 covers 13 residues. The CDR3 loop reads CSVGQGYYNEQFF. The DNA for the CDR3 is TGCAGCGTGGGACAGGGCTACTACAATGAGCAGTTCTTC.

This sequence joins TRBV7-9 and TRBJ2-7; TRBD1 agrees at 9 bases. J lost 6 bases, V lost 1 base, and 10 bases had no gene match. Germline V CDR1 and CDR2: SEHNR, FQNEAQ (reference sequence). The CDR3 extends over 16 amino acids. CDR3 protein: CASSLVFAGQGSEQYF. The CDR3 nucleotides read TGTGCCAGCAGCTTAGTATTTGCGGGACAGGGCTCCGAGCAGTACTTC. The variable domain in full, completed from reference TRBV7-9 and TRBJ2-7, reads DTGVSQNPRHKITKRGQNVTFRCDPISEHNRLYWYRQTLGQGPEFLTYFQNEAQLEKSRLLSDRFSAERPKGSFSTLEIQRTEQGDSAMYLCASSLVFAGQGSEQYFGPGTRLTVT.

The V call is TRBV11-3, the J call TRBJ1-4; TRBD1 matches 8 bases. This CDR3 comprises 15 residues. CDR1 and CDR2 from the germline V gene are SGHNT and YENEEA. Losses at the gene ends were 5 bases for V and 8 bases for J; bases not matched to a gene: 10. The chain's CDR3 is CASSASRGLWEKLFF. The CDR3 coding sequence is TGTGCCAGCAGCGCTTCCAGGGGGCTGTGGGAAAAACTGTTTTTT.

The chain employs TRBV4-2 and TRBJ2-1; D is unclear. This CDR3 is 17 amino acids long. V shed 0 bases and J shed 0 bases, with 12 bases lying between them. Germline V gene sequence: CDR1 LGHNA, CDR2 YNFKEQ. CDR3: CASSQDTLFNSYNEQFF. For the CDR3, the DNA is TGTGCCAGCAGCCAAGACACACTATTCAACTCCTACAATGAGCAGTTCTTC.

CDR3 DNA sequence: TGCGCCAGCAGCTTGTTTCAGACAAGCCCCTATGGCTACACCTTC. Protein product: CASSLFQTSPYGYTF. The genes are TRBV5-1 and TRBJ1-2; D not certain. The ends were cut back, 1 base at V and 4 bases at J, with 14 bases in the middle. Germline values: CDR1 SGHRS, CDR2 YFSETQ. The CDR3 is 15 amino acids.

The V gene is TRBV9, the J gene TRBJ2-7; D perhaps matches TRBD2 (5 bases). V lost 0 bases to trimming and J lost 3 bases, with 25 bases between them. CDR3 length equals 19 residues. Germline-derived CDR1 and CDR2 are SGDLS and YYNGEE. CDR3 protein: CASSVGAVASTNWGYEQYF. The CDR3 DNA reads TGTGCCAGCAGCGTAGGGGCGGTCGCTAGCACTAATTGGGGCTACGAGCAGTACTTC.

This clone was observed a single time. The CDR3, as DNA: TGTGCCAGCAGCGCCCAACCTTCGTTCGCCGGTCGAGACAATGAGCAGTTCTTC. As protein: CASSAQPSFAGRDNEQFF. The rearrangement joins TRBV13 to TRBJ2-1, with D uncertain. Deletions cut 5 bases from V and 5 bases from J, with 25 bases between. Per germline, CDR1 PRHDT and CDR2 FYEKMQ (reference sequence). The CDR3 totals 18 residues.

The rearrangement joins TRBV4-1 to TRBJ2-7; TRBD1 matches at 12 bases. V lost 3 bases to trimming and J lost 5 bases; unmatched junction nucleotides: 5. CDR3 size: 15 residues. Germline lookup yields CDR1 MGHRA and CDR2 YSYEKL. The CDR3 here is CASSHPGQGANEQYF. The CDR3 region has the DNA TGCGCCAGCAGCCATCCGGGACAGGGGGCCAACGAGCAGTACTTC.

This chain connects TRBV7-9 to TRBJ1-6; 9 bases fit TRBD1. This CDR3 has 16 residues. Per germline, CDR1 SEHNR and CDR2 FQNEAQ (reference sequence). Unmatched junction bases numbered 7, after V lost 3 bases and J lost 7 bases. In nucleotides, the CDR3 is TGTGCCAGCAGCTTTTATCAGGGACAGGGAAATTCACCCCTCCACTTT. It encodes CASSFYQGQGNSPLHF.

V is TRBV4-2 and J is TRBJ1-2, with D possibly TRBD1 on 5 matching bases. Germline CDR1 reads LGHNA; CDR2 reads YNFKEQ. The CDR3 runs 16 residues. V shed 0 bases and J shed 5 bases, with 16 bases lying between them. CDR3 bases: TGTGCCAGCAGCCAAGATCAGGGTGACCTAACATATGGCTACACCTTC. Amino acids: CASSQDQGDLTYGYTF.